The clone carrying this T cell receptor beta chain has only a few counts. The antigen remains undetermined. The data originate from a study of OX40 agonist ivuxolimab in advanced cancers. Only in-frame clones appear in the TCRdb table, and some are missing; sequencing was by immunoSEQ multiplex PCR. The repertoire holds fewer than 80,000 clones, with 87% as singletons. Study findings and constraints: CD4+ T cells averaged fewer expanded clones than CD8+ T cells. The work left the antigen specificity of expanded peripheral T cells undetermined.

The germline V gene encodes CDR1 SNHLY and CDR2 FYNNEI. Trimming took off 1 base at V and 5 bases at J, with 8 bases between the two ends. This CDR3 region has 13 residues. The material sequenced was CD4+ or CD8+ T cells sorted from blood, taken in a trial of the OX40 agonist ivuxolimab. J is TRBJ1-1 and V is TRBV2; no clear D gene. The receptor's source is an adult with an advanced solid tumor such as melanoma, head and neck, liver or kidney cancer. The CDR3 DNA sequence: TGTGCCAGCAGTGAAGACAAAGGGACTGAAGCTTTCTTT. Translated: CASSEDKGTEAFF.